This T cell receptor (beta chain) was captured in a study of cytomegalovirus exposure and HLA in healthy donors. Study results and caveats: V- and J-gene trimming of TCR beta was linked (in a later analysis) to a missense DCLRE1C variant.

PCR was performed using 60 Vbeta and 13 Jbeta primers. Measured with immunoSEQ multiplex PCR; TCRdb has only the in-frame clones, and not every one. The table shows some 150,000 clones, with roughly 80% occurring only once. This clone appeared a few times. Its target is not known. Donors counted as nominally healthy when sampled, yet unrecorded immune exposures were likely. From germline, CDR1 is ENHRY and CDR2 SYGVKD. The V segment lost 9 bases and the J segment 2 bases; nucleotides outside the gene matches: 6. The CDR3 is 13 amino acids. Sequenced sample: PBMCs. The receptor was isolated from a woman between 50 and 59 years old in good health and CMV-seronegative. The chain employs TRBV10-3 and TRBJ2-7, with 8 nucleotides matching TRBD2. The CDR3: CAISGGDPYEQYF. CDR3 DNA sequence: TGTGCCATATCCGGGGGGGACCCCTACGAGCAGTACTTC.